The 13 T cell receptor beta chains below were found in one sample sequenced in a study of blood T cells in healthy people across ages. A second PCR, run for about 7 to 11 cycles, used a sample-barcoded 5' primer plus a J-beta primer mix. MiXCR, run by TCRdb on the 5' RACE reads, gives a single entry per CDR3 protein. This sample has about 1,800,000 distinct CDR3 sequences, with about 30% found just once. Sequencing was done on a sample of blood. All receptors come from a woman aged 25 to 39 in good health.

The chain employs TRBV7-9 and TRBJ1-2; 8 bases line up with TRBD1. The CDR3 runs to 13 residues. Per germline, CDR1 SEHNR and CDR2 FQNEAQ (reference sequence). Losses at the gene ends were 11 bases for V and 8 bases for J; bases not matched to a gene: 13. Here the CDR3 DNA reads TGTGCCGGAAATAGGGGACAGGATGAGGGCTACACCTTC. It translates to CAGNRGQDEGYTF.

This clonotype was counted only a few times. The chain joins TRBV20-1 to TRBJ2-7; D may be TRBD2 (7 bases). The CDR3 covers 13 residues. Germline values: CDR1 DFQATT, CDR2 SNEGSKA (reference sequence). V gave up 7 bases and J gave up 6 bases, with 19 bases separating them. The chain's CDR3 is CSGGRGSGLEQYF. CDR3 in DNA: TGCAGTGGGGGGAGGGGGAGCGGTCTCGAGCAGTACTTC.

Concerning this clonotype itself: Possible read error: a much larger clone is one base away. The chain joins TRBV20-1 to TRBJ2-4; TRBD2 might be the D (10 bases). V gave up 5 bases and J gave up 5 bases, with 28 bases separating them. Per germline, CDR1 DFQATT and CDR2 SNEGSKA (reference sequence). The length of the CDR3 is 18 residues. CDR3: CSAGPLAGARDRENIQYF. The CDR3, as DNA: TGCAGTGCTGGGCCCCTAGCGGGAGCGAGGGACAGGGAAAACATTCAGTACTTC.

This chain joins TRBV7-7 and TRBJ2-5; 11 bases map to TRBD1. The CDR3 totals 16 residues. Germline loops: CDR1 SSHAT, CDR2 FNYEAQ (reference sequence). V lost 6 bases, J lost 2 bases, and 8 bases stayed unmatched. The CDR3 sequence is CASRPRTGGPQETQYF. DNA of the CDR3: TGTGCCAGCAGACCCCGGACAGGGGGCCCACAAGAGACCCAGTACTTC.

This clonotype has only a few counts. The chain joins TRBV6-6 to TRBJ2-3, with D possibly called TRBD1 or TRBD2 (6 bases each). The CDR3 is 16 residues long. Germline lookup yields CDR1 MNHNY and CDR2 SVGAGI (reference sequence). With 2 bases removed from V and 0 bases from J, the gap between germline ends came to 12 bases. CDR3 residues: CASSYPIGGSTDTQYF. For the CDR3, the DNA is TGTGCCAGCAGTTACCCTATAGGGGGGAGCACAGATACGCAGTATTTT.

This clonotype was observed a handful of times. The CDR3 region has the DNA TGTGCCAGCAGTCAACACAGTGGCAATCAGCCCCAGCATTTT. Protein sequence: CASSQHSGNQPQHF. This chain connects TRBV12-3 or TRBV12-4 to TRBJ1-5; D is ambiguous. The V gene lost 5 bases and the J gene lost 2 bases, with 10 bases spanning the gap. The CDR3 spans 14 residues.

This chain's CDR3 is CASSEHFQGMPEAFF. CDR3 nucleotides: TGTGCCAGCAGCGAACATTTTCAGGGGATGCCTGAAGCTTTCTTT. This chain connects TRBV9 to TRBJ1-1, with a weak D call TRBD1 (6 bases). V was shortened by 3 bases and J by 6 bases, with 18 bases between the two germline ends. CDR3 size: 15 residues. Germline loops: CDR1 SGDLS, CDR2 YYNGEE.

Regarding this clonotype: The junction does not match germline at one end; this may be a read error. The chain uses TRBV20-1 and TRBJ2-7, with D maybe TRBD2 (5 bases). The germline V gene has CDR1 DFQATT and CDR2 SNEGSKA (reference sequence). CDR3 length: 12 amino acids. CDR3 residues: CSARDEGNEQHF. CDR3 nucleotide sequence: TGCAGTGCTAGAGATGAGGGAAACGAGCAGCACTTC.

The rearrangement links TRBV20-1 to TRBJ2-2; 15 bases are shared with TRBD2. The CDR3 sequence is 17 residues long. Germline V gene sequence: CDR1 DFQATT, CDR2 SNEGSKA (reference sequence). CDR3 nucleotides: TGCAGCGTCCTCGGGACTAGCGGGGGGACCCTAACCGGGGAGCTGTTTTTT. It specifies CSVLGTSGGTLTGELFF.

DNA for the CDR3: TGCGCCAGCAGCTTCGGGTCAGGGAGGGGCAATGAGCAGTTCTTC. Protein: CASSFGSGRGNEQFF. The rearrangement links TRBV5-1 to TRBJ2-1; 7 bases align to TRBD2. This CDR3 is 15 amino acids long. The germline V gene has CDR1 SGHRS and CDR2 YFSETQ. Trimming cost V 2 bases and J 6 bases; bases outside gene matches: 8.

This clonotype was seen ten or more times. The chain joins TRBV15 to TRBJ2-1; 8 positions match TRBD2. The CDR3 loop spans 17 amino acids. The V and J ends lost 0 bases and 8 bases, in that order; junction bases with no gene match: 12. Germline V gene sequence: CDR1 LNHNV, CDR2 YYDKDF (reference sequence). The CDR3 loop is CATSREIVLADADEQFF. As DNA, the CDR3 is TGTGCCACCAGCAGAGAAATTGTACTAGCGGACGCGGATGAGCAGTTCTTC.

This clonotype showed up many times. The J gene is TRBJ2-5, the V gene TRBV28, with 7 bases identical to TRBD1. This CDR3 has 15 residues. Trimming cost V 3 bases and J 12 bases; bases outside gene matches: 16. Germline CDR1 is MDHEN and CDR2 is SYDVKM. The CDR3 loop reads CASSFQPEQGDEKYF. CDR3 nucleotides: TGTGCCAGCAGTTTCCAACCCGAGCAGGGGGATGAAAAGTACTTC.

This rearrangement joins TRBV7-9 to TRBJ2-5; D is ambiguous. Gene TRBJ2-7 matches the end of the DNA better, so the J call may be wrong. Germline assignment: CDR1 SEHNR and CDR2 FQNEAQ (reference sequence). This CDR3 comprises 12 residues. CDR3 nucleotides: TGTGCCAGCAGTCTAGTGACGGGCGAGCAGTACTTC. Translation gives CASSLVTGEQYF.